These 5 T cell receptor beta chains came from one sample sequenced in a study of blood T cell repertoires in COVID-19. Sequenced by immunoSEQ multiplex PCR; TCRdb stores in-frame clones only, minus some. The profile shows some 330,000 clones, roughly 91% of them singletons. Sequencing was done on a sample of peripheral blood. All receptors come from a woman in her twenties or thirties with COVID-19, enrolled during active disease.

This sequence joins TRBV6-5 and TRBJ1-1; D is unclear. Between the trimmed V and J ends, which lost 6 bases and 6 bases, there was a span of 8 bases. This CDR3 region has 11 residues. The germline gives CDR1 MNHEY, CDR2 SVGAGI. DNA for the CDR3: TGTGCCAGCAGGGGGAGCGCTGAAGCTTTCTTT. Protein: CASRGSAEAFF.

The chain joins TRBV11-3 to TRBJ2-1; D is perhaps TRBD2 (6 bases). Trimming stripped 5 bases from V and 2 bases from J, with 10 bases between. Germline V lookup: CDR1 SGHNT, CDR2 YENEEA. The CDR3 extends over 14 amino acids. Here the CDR3 DNA reads TGTGCCAGCAGCGCCCCGGGGGCCTACAATGAGCAGTTCTTC. Protein product: CASSAPGAYNEQFF. The full variable domain, in which reference TRBV11-3 and TRBJ2-1 provide the parts outside the CDR3, is EAGVVQSPRYKIIEKKQPVAFWCNPISGHNTLYWYLQNLGQGPELLIRYENEEAVDDSQLPKDRFSAERLKGVDSTLKIQPAELGDSAVYLCASSAPGAYNEQFFGPGTRLTVL.

This CDR3 is CASNSGGEEAFF. CDR3 DNA sequence: TGTGCCAGTAATTCGGGGGGTGAAGAAGCTTTCTTT. The V gene is TRBV19, the J gene TRBJ1-1; possibly TRBD1 for D (5 bases). This CDR3 is 12 amino acids long. In germline, CDR1 is LNHDA, CDR2 SQIVND (reference sequence). The V end lost 7 bases, the J end lost 8 bases, and 14 bases lay between the germline ends.

The V gene is TRBV28, the J gene TRBJ2-2; TRBD1 aligns across 8 bases. The ends lost 6 bases at V and 5 bases at J; junction bases unmatched: 8. The CDR3 totals 15 residues. Germline CDR1 MDHEN, CDR2 SYDVKM. The CDR3 DNA reads as TGTGCCAGCAGCCCAGGGGGCGCTTTTACCGGGGAGCTGTTTTTT. This encodes CASSPGGAFTGELFF.

This clone showed up just once. The chain employs TRBV5-1 and TRBJ1-6; perhaps TRBD1 as D (6 bases). CDR1 and CDR2 (germline): SGHRS, YFSETQ. Deletions cut 3 bases from V and 9 bases from J, with 10 bases between. This CDR3 has 13 amino acids. The CDR3 DNA sequence: TGCGCCAGCAGCTCCGGACAGAGTTCACCCCTCCACTTT. Its protein is CASSSGQSSPLHF.